Listed here are 10 T cell receptor beta chains from one sample, sequenced in a study of beta chain features in type 1 diabetes. Expressed TCRB transcripts were sequenced because the isolated RNA had all been reverse transcribed beforehand. Profiling relied on immunoSEQ multiplex PCR, and the TCRdb table lists in-frame clones only, not all of them. The table includes about 360,000 clones, 10% to 15% detected once. Sequenced: naive CD4+ T cells from blood. The receptors were gathered from a man younger than 30 in good health.

CDR3 residues: CASSYSSGQLPDTQYF. The CDR3 region has the DNA TGTGCCAGCAGTTACTCCTCGGGACAGCTGCCAGATACGCAGTATTTT. V and J are TRBV6-5 and TRBJ2-3; 7 bases match TRBD1. With 0 bases clipped from V and 4 bases from J, the junction kept 7 bases outside the gene matches. The CDR3 loop spans 16 amino acids. Germline V CDR1 and CDR2: MNHEY, SVGAGI.

The sample holds a few counts of this clone. The J gene is TRBJ2-1, the V gene TRBV7-3; TRBD1 aligns across 11 bases. Trimming at V came to 5 bases and at J to 3 bases, leaving 3 bases not matched to a gene. CDR1 is SGHTA and CDR2 is FQGTGA in the germline V gene. The CDR3 covers 15 residues. The DNA of the CDR3 is TGTGCCAGCAGCGCCGGGACAGGGGGCTACAATGAGCAGTTCTTC. Translated: CASSAGTGGYNEQFF.

This clone was observed at least ten times. The chain combines TRBV29-1 with TRBJ2-7, with a possible D match to TRBD1 (5 bases). The CDR3 loop spans 12 amino acids. V lost 4 bases, J lost 5 bases, and 12 bases lay in between. Looked up from germline, CDR1 is SQVTM and CDR2 is ANQGSEA. The CDR3 spells CSVGTGAHEQYF. The CDR3 coding sequence is TGCAGCGTTGGTACAGGTGCCCACGAGCAGTACTTC.

This clone has more than one count but fewer than ten. V and J are TRBV28 and TRBJ2-5; D ambiguous. CDR1 MDHEN and CDR2 SYDVKM come from the germline V gene. Deletions cut 3 bases from V and 5 bases from J, with 4 bases between. The CDR3 length is 11 residues. CDR3 coding DNA: TGTGCCAGCAGTTTCCTCGAGACCCAGTACTTC. This codes for CASSFLETQYF.

With respect to this clone: Different DNA sequences within this sample yield the same CDR3. This chain joins TRBV6-5 and TRBJ2-7, with 8 bases aligning to TRBD1. The trim removed 6 bases at V and 2 bases at J, leaving 9 bases unmatched. The V gene's germline CDR1 is MNHEY and CDR2 SVGAGI. This CDR3 spans 15 amino acids. CDR3 bases: TGTGCCAGCAGCGCAGCCGGACAGGGTCCCTACGAGCAGTACTTC. Translation: CASSAAGQGPYEQYF.

The V and J genes are TRBV7-3 and TRBJ2-1; TRBD1 might be the D (6 bases). CDR3 size: 14 residues. The V end lost 5 bases, the J end lost 0 bases, and 8 bases lay between the germline ends. Germline CDR1 reads SGHTA; CDR2 reads FQGTGA. The CDR3 bases are TGTGCCAGCAGCCTCAGGGGCTCCTACAATGAGCAGTTCTTC. Its protein product is CASSLRGSYNEQFF.

The genes are TRBV19 and TRBJ2-2, with 8 bases matching TRBD2. Losses at the gene ends were 7 bases for V and 4 bases for J; bases not matched to a gene: 8. The CDR3 loop spans 15 amino acids. Germline lookup yields CDR1 LNHDA and CDR2 SQIVND (reference sequence). DNA for the CDR3: TGTGCCAGTATGCCAGCGGGAGAGTTCACCGGGGAGCTGTTTTTT. Translation: CASMPAGEFTGELFF.

The chain carries TRBV9 and TRBJ1-4; D may be TRBD1 (5 bases). The germline V gene encodes CDR1 SGDLS and CDR2 YYNGEE. The CDR3 is 15 residues long. Deletions cut 0 bases from V and 7 bases from J, with 13 bases between. DNA of the CDR3: TGTGCCAGCAGCGTAGGTTCAGGGTGGCGTGAAAAACTGTTTTTT. This encodes CASSVGSGWREKLFF.

The rearrangement joins TRBV9 to TRBJ2-7, with D possibly TRBD1 on 6 matching bases. CDR3 length equals 15 residues. The germline CDR1 and CDR2 sequences are SGDLS and YYNGEE. Between the trimmed V and J ends, which lost 0 bases and 4 bases, there was a span of 14 bases. The CDR3 loop reads CASSVAGRGEYEQYF. The CDR3 DNA is TGTGCCAGCAGCGTAGCCGGCAGGGGTGAATACGAGCAGTACTTC.

This clone appeared a few times. CDR3 in amino acids: CASRNTGWGPDTQYF. The CDR3 coding sequence is TGTGCCAGCAGGAACACAGGGTGGGGGCCAGATACGCAGTATTTT. The chain links TRBV25-1 to TRBJ2-3, with D possibly TRBD1 on 6 matching bases. The CDR3 runs to 15 residues. Trimming cost V 6 bases and J 4 bases, with 17 bases left between them. Germline CDR1 MGHDK, CDR2 SYGVNS.